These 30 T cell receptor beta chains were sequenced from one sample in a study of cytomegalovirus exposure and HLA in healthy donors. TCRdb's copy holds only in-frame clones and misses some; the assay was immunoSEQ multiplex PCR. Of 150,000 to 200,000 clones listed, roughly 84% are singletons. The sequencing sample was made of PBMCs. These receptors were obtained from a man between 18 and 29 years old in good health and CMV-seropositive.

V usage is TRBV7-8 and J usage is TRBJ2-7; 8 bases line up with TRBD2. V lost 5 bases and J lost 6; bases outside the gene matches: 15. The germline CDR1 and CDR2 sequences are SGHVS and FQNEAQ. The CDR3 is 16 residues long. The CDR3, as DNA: TGTGCCAGCAGCCCGCGGACTAGCCCTACCAACGGCGAGCAGTACTTC. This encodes CASSPRTSPTNGEQYF.

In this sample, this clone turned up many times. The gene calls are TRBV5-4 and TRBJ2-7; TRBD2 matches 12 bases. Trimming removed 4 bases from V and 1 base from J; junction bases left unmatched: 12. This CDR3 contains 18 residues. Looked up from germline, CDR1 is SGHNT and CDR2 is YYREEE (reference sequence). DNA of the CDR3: TGTGCCAGCAGCATGCCGGGGGCTAGCGGGAGGGCGTCCTACGAGCAGTACTTC. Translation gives CASSMPGASGRASYEQYF.

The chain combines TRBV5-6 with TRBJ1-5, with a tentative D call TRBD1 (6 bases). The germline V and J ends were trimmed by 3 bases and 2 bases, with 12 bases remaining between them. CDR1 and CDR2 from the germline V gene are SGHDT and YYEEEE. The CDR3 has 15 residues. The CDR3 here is CASSSGQPRNQPQHF. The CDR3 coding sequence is TGTGCCAGCAGCTCCGGACAGCCTCGCAATCAGCCCCAGCATTTT.

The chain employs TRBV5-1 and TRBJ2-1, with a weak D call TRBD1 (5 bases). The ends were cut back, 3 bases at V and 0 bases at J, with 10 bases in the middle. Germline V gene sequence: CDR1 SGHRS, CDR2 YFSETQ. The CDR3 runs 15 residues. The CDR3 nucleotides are TGCGCCAGCAGCTCGGACACCCGCTCCTACAATGAGCAGTTCTTC. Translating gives CASSSDTRSYNEQFF.

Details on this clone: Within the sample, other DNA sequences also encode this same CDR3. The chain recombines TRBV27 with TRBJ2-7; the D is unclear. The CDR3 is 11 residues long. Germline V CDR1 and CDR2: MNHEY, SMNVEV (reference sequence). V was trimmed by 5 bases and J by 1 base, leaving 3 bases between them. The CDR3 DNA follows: TGTGCCAGCAGTCAGTCCTACGAGCAGTACTTC. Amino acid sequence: CASSQSYEQYF.

The CDR3 DNA follows: TGTGCCTGGTGTCGGACAGGGGGCAATCAGCCCCAGCATTTT. This encodes CAWCRTGGNQPQHF. The genes are TRBV30 and TRBJ1-5; the match to TRBD1 covers 9 bases. The CDR3 covers 14 residues. Germline V gene data show CDR1 as GTSNPN and CDR2 as SVGIG (reference sequence). The V gene end was trimmed by 5 bases and the J gene end by 2 bases; junction bases not matched to a gene: 4.

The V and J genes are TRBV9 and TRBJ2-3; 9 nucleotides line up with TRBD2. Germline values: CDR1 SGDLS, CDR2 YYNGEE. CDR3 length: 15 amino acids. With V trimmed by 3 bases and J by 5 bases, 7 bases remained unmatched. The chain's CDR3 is CASSERGRGRDTQYF. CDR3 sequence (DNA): TGTGCCAGCAGCGAACGCGGGAGGGGGAGAGATACGCAGTATTTT.

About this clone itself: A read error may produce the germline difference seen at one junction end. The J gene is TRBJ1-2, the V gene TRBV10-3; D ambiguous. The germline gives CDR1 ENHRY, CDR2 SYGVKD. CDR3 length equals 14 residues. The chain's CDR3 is CAISESLMPGFKSF. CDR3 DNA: TGTGCCATCAGTGAGTCTCTTATGCCAGGCTTTAAGTCCTTC.

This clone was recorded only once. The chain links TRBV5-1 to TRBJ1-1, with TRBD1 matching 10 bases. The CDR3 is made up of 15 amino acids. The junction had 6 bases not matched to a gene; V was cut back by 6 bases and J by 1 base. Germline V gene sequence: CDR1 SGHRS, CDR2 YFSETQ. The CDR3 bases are TGCGCCAGCACAGGACAGGGGGGGGCGAACACTGAAGCTTTCTTT. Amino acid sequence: CASTGQGGANTEAFF.

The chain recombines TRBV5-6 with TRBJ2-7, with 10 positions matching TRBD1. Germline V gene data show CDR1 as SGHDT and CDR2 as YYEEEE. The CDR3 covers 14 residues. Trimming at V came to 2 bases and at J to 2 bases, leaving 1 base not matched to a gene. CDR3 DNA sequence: TGTGCCAGCAGCTTAGGGACAGGGGCCTACGAGCAGTACTTC. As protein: CASSLGTGAYEQYF.

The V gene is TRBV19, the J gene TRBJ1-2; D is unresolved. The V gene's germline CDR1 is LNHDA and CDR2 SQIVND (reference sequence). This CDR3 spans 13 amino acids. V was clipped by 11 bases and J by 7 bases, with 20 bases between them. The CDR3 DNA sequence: TGTGCCGTCAGCGGGAGGACTCTCGTTGGCTACACCTTC. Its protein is CAVSGRTLVGYTF.

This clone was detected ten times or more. CDR3 coding DNA: TGTGCCAGCAGCCCCTTAATCGGGGAGCTGTTTTTT. Translating it yields CASSPLIGELFF. The chain combines TRBV7-9 with TRBJ2-2; D ambiguous. This CDR3 has 12 residues. The V end lost 5 bases, the J end lost 7 bases, and 8 bases lay between the germline ends. Germline V gene data show CDR1 as SEHNR and CDR2 as FQNEAQ (reference sequence).

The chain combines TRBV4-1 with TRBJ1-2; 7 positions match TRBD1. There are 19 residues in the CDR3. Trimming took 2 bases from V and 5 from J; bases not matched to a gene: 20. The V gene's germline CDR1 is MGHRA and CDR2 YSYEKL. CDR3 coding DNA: TGCGCCAGCAGCCAAATTCCACCACGACAGGGAGCCTCTCCGTATGGCTACACCTTC. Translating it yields CASSQIPPRQGASPYGYTF.

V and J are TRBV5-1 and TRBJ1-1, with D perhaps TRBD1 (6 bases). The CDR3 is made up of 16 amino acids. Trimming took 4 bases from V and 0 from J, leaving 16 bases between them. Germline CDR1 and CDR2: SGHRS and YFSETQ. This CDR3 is CASSPLGTPVNTEAFF. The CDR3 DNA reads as TGCGCCAGCAGCCCACTGGGGACACCAGTGAACACTGAAGCTTTCTTT.

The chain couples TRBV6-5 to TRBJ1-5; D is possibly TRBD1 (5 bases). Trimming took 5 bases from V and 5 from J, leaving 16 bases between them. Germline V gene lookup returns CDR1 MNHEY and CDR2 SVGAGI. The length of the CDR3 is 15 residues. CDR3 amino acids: CASSTTDQGHQPQHF. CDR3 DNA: TGTGCCAGCAGTACAACGGACCAGGGCCATCAGCCCCAGCATTTT.

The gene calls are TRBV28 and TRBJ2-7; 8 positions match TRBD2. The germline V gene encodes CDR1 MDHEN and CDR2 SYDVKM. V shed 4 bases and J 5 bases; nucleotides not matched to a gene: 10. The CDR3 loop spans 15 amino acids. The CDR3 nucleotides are TGTGCCAGCAGTTCCCTCGCGGGAGGTCGGGACGAGCAGTACTTC. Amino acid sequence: CASSSLAGGRDEQYF.

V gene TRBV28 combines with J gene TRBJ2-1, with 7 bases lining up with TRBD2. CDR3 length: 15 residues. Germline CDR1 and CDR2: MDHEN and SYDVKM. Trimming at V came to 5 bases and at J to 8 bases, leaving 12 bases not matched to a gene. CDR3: CASSGGRSVRDEQFF. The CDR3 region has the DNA TGTGCCAGCAGTGGCGGGAGATCGGTGAGGGATGAGCAGTTCTTC.

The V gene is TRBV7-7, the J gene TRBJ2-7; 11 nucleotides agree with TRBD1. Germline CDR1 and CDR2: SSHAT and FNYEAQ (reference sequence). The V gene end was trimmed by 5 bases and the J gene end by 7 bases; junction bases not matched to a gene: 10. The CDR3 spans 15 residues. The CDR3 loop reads CASSPLSGQGGEQYF. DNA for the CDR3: TGTGCCAGCAGCCCGCTATCGGGACAGGGGGGGGAGCAGTACTTC. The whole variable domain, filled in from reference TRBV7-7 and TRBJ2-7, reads GAGVSQSPRYKVTKRGQDVTLRCDPISSHATLYWYQQALGQGPEFLTYFNYEAQPDKSGLPSDRFSAERPEGSISTLTIQRTEQRDSAMYRCASSPLSGQGGEQYFGPGTRLTVT.

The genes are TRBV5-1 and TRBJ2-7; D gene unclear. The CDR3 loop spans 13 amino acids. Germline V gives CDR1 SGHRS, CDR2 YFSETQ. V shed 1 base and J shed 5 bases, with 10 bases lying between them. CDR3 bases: TGCGCCAGCAGCTTGTCTAGAAGAGACGAGCAGTACTTC. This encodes CASSLSRRDEQYF.

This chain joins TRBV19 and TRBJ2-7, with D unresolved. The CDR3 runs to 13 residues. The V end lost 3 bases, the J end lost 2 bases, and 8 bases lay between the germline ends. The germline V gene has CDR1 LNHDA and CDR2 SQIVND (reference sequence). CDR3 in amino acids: CASSMGKTYEQYF. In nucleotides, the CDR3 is TGTGCCAGTAGTATGGGCAAAACCTACGAGCAGTACTTC.

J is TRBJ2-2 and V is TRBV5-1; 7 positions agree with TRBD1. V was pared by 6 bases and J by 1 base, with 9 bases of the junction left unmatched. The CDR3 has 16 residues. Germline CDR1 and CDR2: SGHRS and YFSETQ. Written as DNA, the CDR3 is TGCGCCAGCATACAAGGGGGCGCGTTGAACACCGGGGAGCTGTTTTTT. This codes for CASIQGGALNTGELFF.

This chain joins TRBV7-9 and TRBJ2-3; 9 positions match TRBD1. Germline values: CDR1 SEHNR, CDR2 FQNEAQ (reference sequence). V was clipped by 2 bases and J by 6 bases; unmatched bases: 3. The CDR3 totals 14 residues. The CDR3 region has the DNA TGTGCCAGCAGCTTATTAGGACAGGGGGATACGCAGTATTTT. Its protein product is CASSLLGQGDTQYF.

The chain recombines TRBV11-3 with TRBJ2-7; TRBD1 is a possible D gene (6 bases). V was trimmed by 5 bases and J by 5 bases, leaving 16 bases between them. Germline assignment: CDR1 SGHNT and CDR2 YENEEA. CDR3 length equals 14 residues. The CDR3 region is CASSPRGGNHEQYF. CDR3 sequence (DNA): TGTGCCAGCAGCCCAAGAGGGGGTAACCACGAGCAGTACTTC.

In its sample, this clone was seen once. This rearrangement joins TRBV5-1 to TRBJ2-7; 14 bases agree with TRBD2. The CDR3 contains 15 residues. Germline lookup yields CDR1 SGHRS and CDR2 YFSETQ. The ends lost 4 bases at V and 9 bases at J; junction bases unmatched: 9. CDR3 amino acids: CASSLGTSGSWGQYF. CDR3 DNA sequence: TGCGCCAGCAGCCTAGGGACTAGCGGGAGCTGGGGGCAGTACTTC.

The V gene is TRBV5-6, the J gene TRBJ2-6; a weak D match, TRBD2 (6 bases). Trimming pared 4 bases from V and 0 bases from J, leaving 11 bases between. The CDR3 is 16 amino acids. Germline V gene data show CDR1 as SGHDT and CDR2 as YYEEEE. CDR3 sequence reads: CASSPPGVSGANVLTF. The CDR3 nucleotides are TGTGCCAGCAGCCCCCCGGGGGTCTCTGGGGCCAACGTCCTGACTTTC.

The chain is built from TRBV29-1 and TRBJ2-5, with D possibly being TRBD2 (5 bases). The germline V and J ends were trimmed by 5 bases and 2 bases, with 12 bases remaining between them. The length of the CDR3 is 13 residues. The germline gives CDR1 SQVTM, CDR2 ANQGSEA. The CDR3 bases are TGCAGCGTTCTAGCCCCCTTGCAAGAGACCCAGTACTTC. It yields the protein CSVLAPLQETQYF.

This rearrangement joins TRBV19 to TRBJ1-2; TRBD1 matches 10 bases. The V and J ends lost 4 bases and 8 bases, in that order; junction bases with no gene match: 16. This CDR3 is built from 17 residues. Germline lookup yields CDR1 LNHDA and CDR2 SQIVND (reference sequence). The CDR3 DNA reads TGTGCCAGTAGTACCCAACCTCGGACAGGGGGGGTTGACGGCTACACCTTC. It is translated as CASSTQPRTGGVDGYTF.

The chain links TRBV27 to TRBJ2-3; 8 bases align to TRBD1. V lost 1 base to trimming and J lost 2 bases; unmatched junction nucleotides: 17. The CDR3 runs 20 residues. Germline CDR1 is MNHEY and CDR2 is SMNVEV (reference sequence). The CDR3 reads CASSLYSVDIGTGATDTQYF. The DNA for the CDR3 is TGTGCCAGCAGTTTATATTCGGTGGATATAGGGACAGGAGCCACAGATACGCAGTATTTT.

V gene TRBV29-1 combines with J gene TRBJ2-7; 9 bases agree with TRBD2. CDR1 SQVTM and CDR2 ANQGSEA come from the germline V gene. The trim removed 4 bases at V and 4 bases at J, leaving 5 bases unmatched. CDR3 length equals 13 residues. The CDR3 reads CSVGASGKYEQYF. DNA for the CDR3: TGCAGCGTTGGGGCTAGCGGGAAATACGAGCAGTACTTC.

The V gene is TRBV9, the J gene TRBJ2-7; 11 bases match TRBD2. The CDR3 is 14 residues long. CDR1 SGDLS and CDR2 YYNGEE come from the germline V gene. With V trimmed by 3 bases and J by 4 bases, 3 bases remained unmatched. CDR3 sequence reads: CASSEVAGGYEQYF. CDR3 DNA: TGTGCCAGCAGCGAGGTAGCGGGAGGGTACGAGCAGTACTTC.